This TCR beta chain was captured in a study of long-term antiretroviral therapy in people with HIV. Study-wide points: ART adherence, viral resistance and therapy changes went unrecorded.

The CDR3 length is 15 residues. Trimming stripped 2 bases from V and 1 base from J, with 6 bases between. Germline values: CDR1 MNHEY, CDR2 SMNVEV (reference sequence). A v3.0 immunoSEQ assay was performed at survey level. TCRdb's table, derived via immunoSEQ multiplex PCR, lists solely in-frame clones and lacks some. The sample holds 30,000 or so clones; roughly 92% are singletons and the top ten take about 6.4%. This clone was found once. Its cognate antigen is unknown. Amounts of about 0.85-10 million cryopreserved PBMC were held in the samples before DNA extraction. The source is a woman aged 35 to 49 with HIV. The material was unsorted PBMCs, obtained approximately 6.5 years after starting antiretroviral therapy. V is TRBV27 and J is TRBJ1-6; D is undetermined. Here the CDR3 DNA reads TGTGCCAGCAGTTTAGTGAGTTCCTATAATTCACCCCTCCACTTT. Its protein product is CASSLVSSYNSPLHF.